This record concerns one T cell receptor (beta chain) sequence. Its specificity is not known. The CDR3 covers 17 residues. Per the germline V gene, CDR1 is SNHLY and CDR2 is FYNNEI. The J segment lost 4 bases and the V segment lost 2 bases, leaving 13 bases of the junction unmatched. Evenly divided among several immunoSEQ plates was the genomic DNA of each subset. Profiled with immunoSEQ multiplex PCR; TCRdb holds only in-frame clones, not every one. This table holds about 600,000 clones, about 95% found once. This entry belongs to a study of shared clonotypes between healthy human individuals. Across the whole study: The donor pool was made up of two women and a few men aged 18 to 49. Whole-study findings and limits: Shared across a few donors were 4% to 6% of the naive CD4 clonotypes.

CD8 cells classed as naive were CD45RO-negative and positively selected for CCR7, excluding terminally differentiated effector memory CD45RA+ cells. This chain joins TRBV2 and TRBJ2-7; 8 nucleotides align to TRBD1. Sequenced sample: naive CD8+ T cells sorted from blood. The sequence was collected from a woman in her twenties or thirties in good health. The CDR3 DNA reads as TGTGCCAGCAGTGAAAGATCGGGCCGGACAGGGAATTACGAGCAGTACTTC. Its translation is CASSERSGRTGNYEQYF.